This T cell receptor (beta chain) stems from a study of cytomegalovirus exposure and HLA in healthy donors. V lost 4 bases and J lost 0, with 10 bases in between. CDR3 length: 16 amino acids. From germline, CDR1 is MNHNS and CDR2 SASEGT. Concerning this clone itself: Antigen specificity is unknown.

60 Vbeta and 13 Jbeta primers were used in PCR. Some clones are missing from TCRdb's copy, which holds only in-frame ones; the method was immunoSEQ multiplex PCR. The sample yields 150,000 to 160,000 clones, about 84% seen once. Study conclusions and caveats: Through in vitro validation, a few CMV-associated chains were shown to be specific for CMV antigens.

This chain links TRBV6-1 with TRBJ1-6; D is undetermined. Sequenced sample: PBMCs. The TCR originated in a middle-aged woman in good health and CMV-seropositive. The CDR3 bases are TGTGCCAGCAGTGCGGCCCACAGCTCCTATAATTCACCCCTCCACTTT. Its protein is CASSAAHSSYNSPLHF.